Included here is one TCR beta chain sequence, with context. At one end, the junction sequence differs from germline, possibly due to a read error. This specimen comes from a study of tumor-infiltrating lymphocytes in primary liver carcinoma. Germline CDR1 reads SGHAT; CDR2 reads FQNNGV. CDR3 length: 15 amino acids. Extraction also yielded germline DNA, while blood RNA was obtained from unsorted whole blood. A constant-region primer primed TCR beta cDNA synthesis from about 490 ng of total RNA. TCR beta libraries came from three nested multiplex PCR rounds using slightly modified ARM-PCR. Use of TRBV1-TRBV30 forward primers with a C-beta reverse primer characterized the first two PCR rounds, which lasted 10 cycles each. MiXCR, run by TCRdb on the multiplex PCR reads, gives a single entry per CDR3 protein. The data hold 310,000 or so distinct CDR3 sequences, with about 65% observed a single time.

Sequenced: peripheral blood. The TCR was taken from a middle-aged man with primary liver carcinoma and hepatitis B virus infection. The genes are TRBV11-2 and TRBJ2-7; TRBD2 matches 13 bases. The CDR3 DNA follows: TGTGCCAGCAGCACGATGTGGACTAGCGGGAGCGAGCGGTACTTC. Translation gives CASSTMWTSGSERYF.